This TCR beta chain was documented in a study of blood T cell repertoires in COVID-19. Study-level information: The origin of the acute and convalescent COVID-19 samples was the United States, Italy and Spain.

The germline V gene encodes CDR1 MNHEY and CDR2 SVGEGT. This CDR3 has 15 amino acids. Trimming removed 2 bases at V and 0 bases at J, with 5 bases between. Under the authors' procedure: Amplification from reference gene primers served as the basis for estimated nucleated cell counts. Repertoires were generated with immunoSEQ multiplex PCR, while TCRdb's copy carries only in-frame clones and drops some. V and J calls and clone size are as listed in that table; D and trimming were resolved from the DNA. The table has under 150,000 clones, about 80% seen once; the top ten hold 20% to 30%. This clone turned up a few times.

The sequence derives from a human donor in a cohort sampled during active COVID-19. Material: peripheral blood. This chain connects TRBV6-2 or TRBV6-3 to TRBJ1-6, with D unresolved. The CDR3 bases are TGTGCCAGCAGTTACGGGAGCTCCTATAATTCACCCCTCCACTTT. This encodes CASSYGSSYNSPLHF.